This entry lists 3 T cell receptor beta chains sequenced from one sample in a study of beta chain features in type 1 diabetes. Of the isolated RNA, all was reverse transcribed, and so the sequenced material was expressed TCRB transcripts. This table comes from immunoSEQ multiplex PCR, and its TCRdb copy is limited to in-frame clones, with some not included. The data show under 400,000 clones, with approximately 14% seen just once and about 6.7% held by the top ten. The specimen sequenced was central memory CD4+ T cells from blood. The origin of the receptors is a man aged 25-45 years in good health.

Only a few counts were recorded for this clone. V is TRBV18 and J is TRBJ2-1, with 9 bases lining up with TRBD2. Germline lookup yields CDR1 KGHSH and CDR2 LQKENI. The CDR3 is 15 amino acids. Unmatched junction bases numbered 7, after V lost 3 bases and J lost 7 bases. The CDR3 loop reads CASSPMVAGDNEQFF. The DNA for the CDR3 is TGTGCCAGCTCACCGATGGTAGCGGGGGATAATGAGCAGTTCTTC.

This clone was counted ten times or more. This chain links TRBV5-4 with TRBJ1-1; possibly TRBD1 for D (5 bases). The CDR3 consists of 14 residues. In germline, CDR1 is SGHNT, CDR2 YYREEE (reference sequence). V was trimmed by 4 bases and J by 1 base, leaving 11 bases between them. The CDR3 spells CASSPGRRNTEAFF. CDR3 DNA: TGTGCCAGCAGCCCGGGACGGAGGAACACTGAAGCTTTCTTT.

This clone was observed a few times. The CDR3 is CAVKQGVNTEAFF. The CDR3 DNA reads as TGTGCGGTCAAACAGGGTGTGAACACTGAAGCTTTCTTT. J is TRBJ1-1 and V is TRBV2; D perhaps matches TRBD1 (6 bases). The CDR3 loop spans 13 amino acids. Germline CDR1 and CDR2: SNHLY and FYNNEI. The complete variable domain, with remaining parts taken from reference TRBV2 and TRBJ1-1, reads EPEVTQTPSHQVTQMGQEVILRCVPISNHLYFYWYRQILGQKVEFLVSFYNNEISEKSEIFDDQFSVERPDGSNFTLKIRSTKLEDSAMYFCAVKQGVNTEAFFGQGTRLTVV.